One sample yielded the 11 T cell receptor beta chains listed below, sequenced in a study of T cell responses to AZD1222 COVID-19 vaccine. Sequencing was performed with immunoSEQ multiplex PCR; in TCRdb, only in-frame clones are kept and a portion is missing. The profile shows about 130,000 clones, approximately 88% of them singletons. This material consisted of peripheral blood, taken on day 0 of AZD1222 vaccination. The receptors derive from an adult in good health.

The V gene is TRBV14, the J gene TRBJ2-7; D possibly corresponds to TRBD1 (6 bases). Germline loops: CDR1 SGHDN, CDR2 FVKESK. V lost 0 bases, J lost 8 bases, and 20 bases lay in between. The CDR3 runs 16 residues. The CDR3 nucleotides are TGTGCCAGCAGCCAAGAAGGGGGAGCCCCACAAACTCAGCAGTACTTC. Translating gives CASSQEGGAPQTQQYF. The whole variable domain, filled in from reference TRBV14 and TRBJ2-7, reads EAGVTQFPSHSVIEKGQTVTLRCDPISGHDNLYWYRRVMGKEIKFLLHFVKESKQDESGMPNNRFLAERTGGTYSTLKVQPAELEDSGVYFCASSQEGGAPQTQQYFGPGTRLTVT.

The sample holds a few counts of this clone. V and J are TRBV28 and TRBJ1-6; D unclear. V lost 4 bases and J lost 6, with 10 bases in between. The V gene's germline CDR1 is MDHEN and CDR2 SYDVKM. This CDR3 spans 14 amino acids. The CDR3 DNA reads TGTGCCAGCAGTTCGGCAGGTATTAATTCACCCCTCCACTTT. This codes for CASSSAGINSPLHF.

The V and J genes are TRBV11-3 and TRBJ2-6; perhaps TRBD1 as D (6 bases). The germline V gene encodes CDR1 SGHNT and CDR2 YENEEA. The V end lost 3 bases, the J end lost 0 bases, and 12 bases lay between the germline ends. CDR3 length: 17 residues. The CDR3 coding sequence is TGTGCCAGCAGCTTTGGCACAGGGAACTCTGGGGCCAACGTCCTGACTTTC. Protein: CASSFGTGNSGANVLTF.

This clone was found once. This chain connects TRBV7-2 to TRBJ1-4; D call uncertain. The germline V gene encodes CDR1 SGHTA and CDR2 FQGNSA. This CDR3 spans 14 amino acids. V was shortened by 1 base and J by 0 bases, with 3 bases between the two germline ends. In nucleotides, the CDR3 is TGTGCCAGCAGCTTAGGTGCAACTAATGAAAAACTGTTTTTT. Its protein is CASSLGATNEKLFF.

The CDR3 region is CASTAQGPNQPQHF. The CDR3 DNA reads as TGTGCCAGCACCGCGCAGGGGCCCAATCAGCCCCAGCATTTT. J is TRBJ1-5 and V is TRBV28, with D tentatively TRBD1 (6 bases). The CDR3 extends over 14 amino acids. The V and J ends lost 7 bases and 3 bases respectively, with 13 bases between them. Germline V gives CDR1 MDHEN, CDR2 SYDVKM. Supplemented by reference TRBV28 and TRBJ1-5, the full variable domain reads DVKVTQSSRYLVKRTGEKVFLECVQDMDHENMFWYRQDPGLGLRLIYFSYDVKMKEKGDIPEGYSVSREKKERFSLILESASTNQTSMYLCASTAQGPNQPQHFGDGTRLSIL.

DNA of the CDR3: TGTGCCAGCAGCTTAGAAGGGGCCGCGAACACCGGGGAGCTGTTTTTT. Protein: CASSLEGAANTGELFF. The chain employs TRBV11-2 and TRBJ2-2, with D perhaps TRBD1 (5 bases). The CDR3 is 16 amino acids. Germline loops: CDR1 SGHAT, CDR2 FQNNGV. V was cut by 0 bases and J by 0 bases, with 8 bases left in between.

This sequence joins TRBV5-4 and TRBJ1-2, with TRBD1 as a possible D gene (5 bases). Looked up from germline, CDR1 is SGHNT and CDR2 is YYREEE (reference sequence). The CDR3 loop spans 15 amino acids. V was trimmed by 4 bases and J by 2 bases, leaving 15 bases between them. The CDR3 loop is CASSPGGTLNYGYTF. The CDR3 nucleotides read TGTGCCAGCAGCCCGGGGGGGACTTTAAACTATGGCTACACCTTC.

The chain couples TRBV6-5 to TRBJ1-3; D remains ambiguous. Germline CDR1 is MNHEY and CDR2 is SVGAGI. This CDR3 has 14 residues. V was pared by 5 bases and J by 4 bases, with 12 bases between. CDR3 region: CASSPGRAGNTIYF. The CDR3 DNA follows: TGTGCCAGCAGTCCGGGGAGGGCAGGAAACACCATATATTTT.

This clone was recorded only once. V is TRBV5-1 and J is TRBJ1-6; TRBD1 aligns across 9 bases. This CDR3 comprises 16 residues. Per germline, CDR1 SGHRS and CDR2 YFSETQ. V dropped 3 bases and J dropped 6; count of bases not matched to a gene: 7. The CDR3 nucleotides read TGCGCCAGCAGCTCCACAAGACAGGGGGGTAATTCACCCCTCCACTTT. Its protein is CASSSTRQGGNSPLHF.

This clone was counted many times. The chain carries TRBV18 and TRBJ2-2; D might be TRBD1 (6 bases). The ends were cut back, 3 bases at V and 6 bases at J, with 17 bases in the middle. CDR3 size: 16 residues. Germline V lookup: CDR1 KGHSH, CDR2 LQKENI. CDR3 amino acids: CASSPLPTGSPGELFF. CDR3 DNA sequence: TGTGCCAGCTCACCCCTCCCGACAGGCTCCCCCGGGGAGCTGTTTTTT. The full variable domain, its missing parts supplied by reference TRBV18 and TRBJ2-2, is NAGVMQNPRHLVRRRGQEARLRCSPMKGHSHVYWYRQLPEEGLKFMVYLQKENIIDESGMPKERFSAEFPKEGPSILRIQQVVRGDSAAYFCASSPLPTGSPGELFFGEGSRLTVL.

This chain links TRBV2 with TRBJ1-5, with D unresolved. This CDR3 is built from 15 residues. The V gene lost 1 base and the J gene lost 3 bases, with 10 bases spanning the gap. Germline V lookup: CDR1 SNHLY, CDR2 FYNNEI. CDR3 protein: CASSEVGRLNQPQHF. The CDR3 DNA sequence: TGTGCCAGCAGTGAAGTGGGTCGGCTCAATCAGCCCCAGCATTTT.